Following are 3 T cell receptor beta chains from one sample sequenced in a study of blood T cell repertoires in COVID-19. Data came from immunoSEQ multiplex PCR; TCRdb stores just in-frame clones and leaves some out. The table includes roughly 290,000 clones, around 87% detected once. Specimen: peripheral blood. The receptor set was obtained from a woman in her 30s who had recovered from COVID-19.

This clone was counted only a few times. The chain combines TRBV18 with TRBJ1-1; D uncertain. Deletions cut 6 bases from V and 2 bases from J, with 16 bases between. The V gene's germline CDR1 is KGHSH and CDR2 LQKENI. The CDR3 runs 15 residues. CDR3 region: CASSHGVGRNTEAFF. DNA of the CDR3: TGTGCCAGCTCTCACGGCGTAGGGAGAAACACTGAAGCTTTCTTT.

The chain links TRBV6-6 to TRBJ1-2; 7 bases map to TRBD1. Germline CDR1 MNHNY, CDR2 SVGAGI (reference sequence). The junction had 7 bases not matched to a gene; V was cut back by 5 bases and J by 4 bases. The CDR3 covers 14 residues. CDR3 amino acids: CASSPDRDLYGYTF. The CDR3 DNA is TGTGCCAGCAGTCCAGACAGGGACCTCTATGGCTACACCTTC.

This chain links TRBV28 with TRBJ2-7; a weak D match, TRBD1 (5 bases). Trimming removed 3 bases at V and 5 bases at J, with 11 bases between. Germline CDR1 and CDR2: MDHEN and SYDVKM. This CDR3 is built from 13 residues. The CDR3 loop is CASSLSRVNEQYF. CDR3 DNA: TGTGCCAGCAGTTTGTCCAGGGTGAACGAGCAGTACTTC.